This entry concerns a single T cell receptor beta chain. In the original workflow: Researchers report that nucleated cell counts were estimated from reference gene primer amplification. Assay: immunoSEQ multiplex PCR; the TCRdb copy retains only in-frame clones and omits some. V and J calls and clone size are as listed in that table; D and trimming were resolved from the DNA. The profile covers some 150,000 clones, with 81% appearing a single time and approximately 9.1% taken by the ten largest. This sample is part of a study of blood T cell repertoires in COVID-19. Study as a whole: The samples span acute and convalescent COVID-19 from the United States, Italy and Spain. PBMCs, B-cell-depleted T cells, or T cells provided the cDNA or gDNA that made up the material.

Input material: peripheral blood. This clonotype was sampled from a woman aged 55-75 years with active or convalescent COVID-19.

CDR3 coding DNA: TGTGCCAGCAGCCAGGGACAGACCACTGAAGCTTTCTTT. This translates into CASSQGQTTEAFF. This rearrangement joins TRBV7-6 to TRBJ1-1; 7 positions match TRBD1. Germline assignment: CDR1 SGHVS and CDR2 FNYEAQ. The CDR3 is 13 amino acids. With 5 bases clipped from V and 4 bases from J, the junction kept 4 bases outside the gene matches.